The rows below give T cell receptor beta chains drawn from one sample of a study of blood T cell repertoires in COVID-19. Repertoires were generated with immunoSEQ multiplex PCR, while TCRdb's copy carries only in-frame clones and drops some. Of about 220,000 clones in the sample, 75% to 85% were seen once. Sequencing was performed on peripheral blood. The origin of the receptors is a man in his fifties with active or convalescent COVID-19. The CDR3 runs from the conserved cysteine through the conserved F or W. A D gene is named only where the DNA matches it firmly. Size values are once, few and many counts, or a class for expanded clones, and some rows have none.

d_call	v_call	j_call	clone_size	cdr3_aa	cdr3_nt
NA	TRBV6-2/TRBV6-3	TRBJ2-7	NA	CASSYSVPTYEQYF	TGTGCCAGCAGTTACTCAGTGCCCACTTACGAGCAGTACTTC
TRBD2	TRBV2	TRBJ2-3	NA	CASRMGLATNTQYF	TGTGCCAGCAGGATGGGACTAGCAACGAATACGCAGTATTTT
NA	TRBV2	TRBJ1-1	NA	CASTTAVGGQGAFF	TGTGCCAGCACTACCGCTGTGGGGGGGCAAGGAGCTTTCTTT
NA	TRBV7-8	TRBJ1-2	NA	CASEAGYTF	TGTGCCAGCGAAGCTGGCTACACCTTC
NA	TRBV11-1	TRBJ1-4	NA	CASSSQGTNEKLFF	TGTGCCAGCAGCTCCCAGGGTACTAATGAAAAACTGTTTTTT
NA	TRBV5-1	TRBJ1-1	NA	CASSLDPRGTLPAFF	TGCGCCAGCAGCTTGGACCCCAGGGGAACCCTACCAGCTTTCTTT
NA	TRBV10-2	TRBJ2-2	NA	CASSLAGSDTGELFF	TGCGCCAGCAGTTTGGCGGGGTCGGACACCGGGGAGCTGTTTTTT
NA	TRBV18	TRBJ2-3	NA	CASSPADTQYF	TGTGCCAGCTCACCAGCGGATACGCAGTATTTT
TRBD1	TRBV4-1	TRBJ1-2	NA	CASSQLIRDRIPSNYGYTF	TGCGCCAGCAGCCAATTAATCCGGGACAGGATACCTAGTAACTATGGCTACACCTTC
NA	TRBV4-1	TRBJ2-7	NA	CASSQDSSYEQYF	TGCGCCAGCAGCCAAGATTCCAGCTACGAGCAGTACTTC
NA	TRBV19	TRBJ2-6	NA	CASSGLRSGANVLTF	TGTGCCAGCTCGGGACTCCGCTCTGGGGCCAACGTCCTGACTTTC
TRBD2	TRBV28	TRBJ2-3	NA	CASSDGPFPGLAGSSTDTQYF	TGTGCCAGCAGTGACGGACCCTTCCCGGGACTAGCGGGTTCTAGCACAGATACGCAGTATTTT
NA	TRBV2	TRBJ1-1	NA	CASMPGANTEAFF	TGTGCCAGCATGCCTGGGGCGAACACTGAAGCTTTCTTT
TRBD2	TRBV4-3	TRBJ2-1	NA	CASSQGLTTSGSYNEQFF	TGCGCCAGCAGCCAAGGTCTAACGACTAGCGGGAGCTACAATGAGCAGTTCTTC
NA	TRBV28	TRBJ2-1	once	CASSKQGGYNEQFF	TGTGCCAGCAGTAAACAGGGTGGCTACAATGAGCAGTTCTTC
NA	TRBV7-3	TRBJ2-6	NA	CASSLKRPALTPIQVGANVLTF	TGTGCCAGCAGCTTAAAACGGCCGGCATTAACCCCAATTCAGGTTGGGGCCAACGTCCTGACTTTC
NA	TRBV19	TRBJ2-2	few	CASRRDWDTGELFF	TGTGCCAGTAGGCGGGATTGGGACACCGGGGAGCTGTTTTTT
TRBD2	TRBV27	TRBJ2-5	NA	CASSLLGEGGRETQYF	TGTGCCAGCAGTTTACTGGGGGAGGGTGGGAGAGAGACCCAGTACTTC
NA	TRBV7-2	TRBJ2-7	NA	CASSLERSRSYEQYF	TGTGCCAGCAGCTTAGAACGCTCAAGGAGCTACGAGCAGTACTTC
NA	TRBV5-8	TRBJ2-7	NA	CASSPTYYEQYF	TGTGCCAGCAGCCCGACATACTACGAGCAGTACTTC
NA	TRBV5-1	TRBJ2-3	NA	CASSLTATDTQYF	TGCGCCAGCAGCTTGACAGCCACAGATACGCAGTATTTT
NA	TRBV6-5	TRBJ1-6	few	CASSSVRYNSPLHF	TGTGCCAGCAGTTCCGTACGGTATAATTCACCCCTCCACTTT
NA	TRBV2	TRBJ2-1	NA	CASTSQGNEQFF	TGTGCCAGCACGTCCCAGGGGAATGAGCAGTTCTTC
TRBD1	TRBV28	TRBJ1-3	NA	CASSSPGQGGNTIYF	TGTGCCAGCAGTTCTCCGGGACAGGGGGGAAACACCATATATTTT
NA	TRBV19	TRBJ2-1	NA	CASSRGSSYNEQFF	TGTGCCAGTAGTCGGGGGAGCTCCTACAATGAGCAGTTCTTC
NA	TRBV2	TRBJ2-1	NA	CASSLYNEQFF	TGTGCCAGCAGCCTCTACAATGAGCAGTTCTTC
NA	TRBV15	TRBJ2-7	many	CATSREGAGFSYEQYF	TGTGCCACCAGCAGAGAAGGAGCAGGGTTCTCCTACGAGCAGTACTTC
TRBD1	TRBV24-1	TRBJ2-2	few	CATSDPDPGDSGTGELFF	TGTGCCACCAGTGATCCCGACCCCGGGGACAGTGGGACCGGGGAGCTGTTTTTT
NA	TRBV7-3	TRBJ2-1	NA	CASSLMAGSYNEQFF	TGTGCCAGCAGCTTAATGGCTGGCAGCTACAATGAGCAGTTCTTC
NA	TRBV5-1	TRBJ1-5	NA	CASSLSGSQPQHF	TGCGCCAGCAGCTTGAGCGGCAGTCAGCCCCAGCATTTT
NA	TRBV4-2	TRBJ1-1	NA	CASSQYRDTEAFF	TGTGCCAGCAGCCAGTACCGGGACACCGAAGCTTTCTTT
NA	TRBV5-4	TRBJ1-3	NA	CASSLAGGDSGNTIYF	TGTGCCAGCAGCTTGGCGGGAGGGGACTCTGGAAACACCATATATTTT
NA	TRBV6-2/TRBV6-3	TRBJ1-4	NA	CASSPPGYTTNEKLFF	TGTGCCAGCAGCCCACCGGGTTACACAACTAATGAAAAACTGTTTTTT
NA	TRBV2	TRBJ2-2	NA	CASMARTAHGELFF	TGTGCCAGCATGGCCCGGACAGCTCACGGGGAGCTGTTTTTT
TRBD2	TRBV5-3	TRBJ2-4	NA	CARSFYPGGPTQNIQYF	TGTGCCAGAAGCTTTTACCCGGGAGGGCCCACCCAAAACATTCAGTACTTC
NA	TRBV2	TRBJ1-2	NA	CASSEGGRETWYGYTF	TGTGCCAGCAGTGAAGGCGGGAGGGAGACTTGGTATGGCTACACCTTC